Presented here are 13 T cell receptor beta chains from one specimen sequenced in a study. MiXCR, applied by TCRdb to the 5' RACE reads, yields one record per CDR3 protein. The repertoire holds 10,000 to 15,000 distinct CDR3 sequences, with 20% to 30% as singletons. What was sequenced was naive CD4+ T cells sorted from blood. Regarding subset: naive CD4+ T cells, CD4+CD45RA+CD25-. Source of these receptors: a female donor with breast cancer.

This clonotype is medium-sized (0.01 to 0.1%) by share. This rearrangement joins TRBV24-1 to TRBJ1-2, with D possibly being TRBD1 (6 bases). CDR1 KGHDR and CDR2 SFDVKD come from the germline V gene. The V end was cut by 0 bases, the J end by 4 bases, with 26 bases between. There are 20 residues in the CDR3. The chain's CDR3 is CATSDLPPPGHAPGGYGYTF. In nucleotides, the CDR3 is TGTGCCACCAGTGATTTGCCTCCTCCGGGACACGCACCGGGGGGCTATGGCTACACCTTC.

This clonotype was observed many times. This chain joins TRBV5-1 and TRBJ2-3; 8 nucleotides line up with TRBD2. The CDR3 contains 17 residues. Germline CDR1 SGHRS, CDR2 YFSETQ. The V and J ends lost 0 bases and 3 bases, in that order; junction bases with no gene match: 9. CDR3 in amino acids: CASSLAVLAEVTDTQYF. The CDR3 DNA follows: TGCGCCAGCAGCTTGGCCGTACTAGCGGAGGTGACAGATACGCAGTATTTT.

Within the sample, this clonotype is medium-sized. Written as DNA, the CDR3 is TGTGCCAGCAGTTACAGGACAGGATACAATGAGCAGTTCTTC. Encoded protein: CASSYRTGYNEQFF. This chain links TRBV6-6 with TRBJ2-1, with 7 bases identical to TRBD1. Trimming removed 2 bases from V and 4 bases from J; junction bases left unmatched: 2. The CDR3 totals 14 residues. Germline CDR1 is MNHNY and CDR2 is SVGAGI (reference sequence).

This chain links TRBV29-1 with TRBJ2-1; TRBD1 or TRBD2 may be the D gene (5 bases each). The CDR3 spans 14 residues. Trimming pared 1 base from V and 15 bases from J, leaving 22 bases between. Germline CDR1 reads SQVTM; CDR2 reads ANQGSEA. The CDR3 loop is CSVEGGRDAVGLFF. The CDR3 DNA is TGCAGCGTTGAAGGCGGTAGGGACGCCGTGGGGCTGTTCTTC.

This clonotype was observed a few times. The chain carries TRBV4-1 and TRBJ2-1, with 8 bases identical to TRBD1. Unmatched junction bases numbered 8, after V lost 4 bases and J lost 9 bases. Germline loops: CDR1 MGHRA, CDR2 YSYEKL. This CDR3 comprises 14 residues. In nucleotides, the CDR3 is TGCGCCAGCAGCCTCGGCGACAGGGGAAGTGAGCAGTTCTTC. This translates into CASSLGDRGSEQFF.

This clonotype ranks as medium-sized. The chain links TRBV29-1 to TRBJ2-7; 9 bases agree with TRBD1. The CDR3 is 16 amino acids. Germline V lookup: CDR1 SQVTM, CDR2 ANQGSEA. J gave up 5 bases and V 4 bases, and 15 bases lay outside the gene matches. CDR3 sequence reads: CSVGGFGTGSDHEQYF. In DNA, the CDR3 is TGCAGCGTTGGGGGGTTCGGGACAGGGTCGGATCACGAGCAGTACTTC.

This clonotype was counted many times. The rearrangement uses TRBV9 and TRBJ2-1; no firm D call. The CDR3 runs to 12 residues. Between the trimmed V and J ends, which lost 4 bases and 8 bases, there was a span of 10 bases. The germline CDR1 and CDR2 sequences are SGDLS and YYNGEE. The CDR3 coding sequence is TGTGCCAGCAGCTCTCCCAGCCATGAGCAGTTCTTC. Protein product: CASSSPSHEQFF.

Regarding this clonotype: A much larger clone is a single base away; this may be a read error. V gene TRBV12-5 combines with J gene TRBJ1-2; D uncertain. CDR3 length: 11 amino acids. Per germline, CDR1 LGHNT and CDR2 FRNRAP. The CDR3 DNA reads as TGTGCTAGTGGTCTTCACTACGGCTACACCTTC. Amino acids: CASGLHYGYTF. Full variable domain (missing parts from reference TRBV12-5 and TRBJ1-2): DARVTQTPRHKVTEMGQEVTMRCQPILGHNTVFWYRQTMMQGLELLAYFRNRAPLDDSGMPKDRFSAEMPDATLATLKIQPSEPRDSAVYFCASGLHYGYTFGSGTRLTVV.

The chain carries TRBV2 and TRBJ2-5, with unresolved D. The germline CDR1 and CDR2 sequences are SNHLY and FYNNEI. V lost 4 bases and J 4 bases, leaving 4 bases between the germline ends. The CDR3 length is 11 residues. For the CDR3, the DNA is TGTGCCAGCAGTGTAGGAGAGACCCAGTACTTC. It encodes CASSVGETQYF. The entire variable domain, with the rest obtained from reference TRBV2 and TRBJ2-5, is as follows: EPEVTQTPSHQVTQMGQEVILRCVPISNHLYFYWYRQILGQKVEFLVSFYNNEISEKSEIFDDQFSVERPDGSNFTLKIRSTKLEDSAMYFCASSVGETQYFGPGTRLLVL.

Many counts were recorded for this clonotype. The rearrangement uses TRBV28 and TRBJ1-1; no clear D. The CDR3 has 15 residues. Trimming removed 4 bases at V and 3 bases at J, with 15 bases between. CDR1 and CDR2 (germline): MDHEN, SYDVKM. This CDR3 reads CASSSQTRYYTEAFF. The CDR3 coding sequence is TGTGCCAGCAGTTCCCAAACAAGGTATTACACTGAAGCTTTCTTT. The complete variable domain, with remaining parts taken from reference TRBV28 and TRBJ1-1, reads DVKVTQSSRYLVKRTGEKVFLECVQDMDHENMFWYRQDPGLGLRLIYFSYDVKMKEKGDIPEGYSVSREKKERFSLILESASTNQTSMYLCASSSQTRYYTEAFFGQGTRLTVV.

This chain connects TRBV7-8 to TRBJ2-5; 7 bases map to TRBD2. Germline CDR1 reads SGHVS; CDR2 reads FQNEAQ. CDR3 size: 17 residues. V shed 1 base and J 3 bases; nucleotides not matched to a gene: 11. CDR3 in amino acids: CASSLVRLADIKETQYF. The CDR3 DNA reads as TGTGCCAGCAGCTTAGTACGTCTAGCGGATATAAAAGAGACCCAGTACTTC.

This chain joins TRBV4-2 and TRBJ2-6, with 7 bases matching TRBD2. V trimming: 0 bases; J trimming: 0 bases; junction bases outside the gene matches: 11. The CDR3 is 20 residues long. Germline CDR1 LGHNA, CDR2 YNFKEQ. This CDR3 is CASSQERFGRYDSGANVLTF. In DNA, the CDR3 is TGTGCCAGCAGCCAAGAACGGTTCGGGAGGTACGACTCTGGGGCCAACGTCCTGACTTTC.

This clonotype was counted many times. The gene calls are TRBV15 and TRBJ1-2; D possibly corresponds to TRBD1 (6 bases). The length of the CDR3 is 15 residues. V was pared by 6 bases and J by 2 bases, with 16 bases between. In germline, CDR1 is LNHNV, CDR2 YYDKDF (reference sequence). CDR3: CATSRPGQFNYGYTF. The CDR3 nucleotides are TGTGCCACCAGTAGGCCCGGACAGTTCAACTATGGCTACACCTTC.